This entry is about one T cell receptor (beta chain). The antigen is not known. The data were taken from a study of shared clonotypes between healthy human individuals. Findings and limits, study-wide: Non-shared clonotypes had lower generation probabilities than clonotypes shared by all four sorted-subset donors.

Splitting of each subset's genomic DNA was done evenly across several immunoSEQ plates. The input for sorted-subset replicate PCRs was around 0.2 ug DNA, about 30,000 T cell genomes. Profiled with immunoSEQ multiplex PCR; TCRdb holds only in-frame clones, not every one. The sample shows millions of clones, roughly 94% of them seen only once. The CDR3 is made up of 11 amino acids. Per the germline V gene, CDR1 is MDHEN and CDR2 is SYDVKM. With 5 bases removed from V and 9 bases from J, the gap between germline ends came to 8 bases. CD45RO negativity and positive selection for CCR7 defined naive CD8 cells, a population that excluded terminally differentiated effector memory CD45RA+ cells.

The J gene is TRBJ2-1, the V gene TRBV28; D ambiguous. Sequencing input: naive CD8+ T cells sorted from blood. The receptor comes from a man between 18 and 29 years old in good health. CDR3 in amino acids: CASSPLGEQFF. Written as DNA, the CDR3 is TGTGCCAGCAGTCCCCTAGGTGAGCAGTTCTTC.